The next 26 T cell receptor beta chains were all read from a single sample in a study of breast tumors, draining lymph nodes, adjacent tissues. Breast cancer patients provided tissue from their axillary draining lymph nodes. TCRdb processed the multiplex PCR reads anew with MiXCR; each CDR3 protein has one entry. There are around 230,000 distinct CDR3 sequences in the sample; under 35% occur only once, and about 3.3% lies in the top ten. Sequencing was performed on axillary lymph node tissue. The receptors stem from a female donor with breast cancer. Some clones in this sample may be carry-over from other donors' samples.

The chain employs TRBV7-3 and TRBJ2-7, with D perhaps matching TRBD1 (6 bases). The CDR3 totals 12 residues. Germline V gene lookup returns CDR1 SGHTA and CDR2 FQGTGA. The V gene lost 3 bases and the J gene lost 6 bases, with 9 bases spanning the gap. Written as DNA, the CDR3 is TGTGCCAGCAGCTTGGGGACACCCGAGCAGTACTTC. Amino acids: CASSLGTPEQYF.

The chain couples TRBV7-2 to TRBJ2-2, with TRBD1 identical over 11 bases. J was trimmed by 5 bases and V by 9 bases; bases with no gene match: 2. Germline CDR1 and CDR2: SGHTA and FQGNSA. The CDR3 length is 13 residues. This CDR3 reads CARGQGETGELFF. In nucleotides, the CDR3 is TGTGCCAGGGGACAGGGGGAAACCGGGGAGCTGTTTTTT.

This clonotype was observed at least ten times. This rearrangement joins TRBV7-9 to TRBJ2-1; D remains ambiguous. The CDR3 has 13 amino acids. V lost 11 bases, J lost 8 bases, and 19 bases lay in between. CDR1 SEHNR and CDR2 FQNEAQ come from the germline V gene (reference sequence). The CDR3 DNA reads TGTGCCGCCCCAACTGGCCCTACGGATGAGCAGTTCTTC. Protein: CAAPTGPTDEQFF. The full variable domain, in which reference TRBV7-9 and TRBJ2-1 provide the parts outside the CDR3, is DTGVSQNPRHKITKRGQNVTFRCDPISEHNRLYWYRQTLGQGPEFLTYFQNEAQLEKSRLLSDRFSAERPKGSFSTLEIQRTEQGDSAMYLCAAPTGPTDEQFFGPGTRLTVL.

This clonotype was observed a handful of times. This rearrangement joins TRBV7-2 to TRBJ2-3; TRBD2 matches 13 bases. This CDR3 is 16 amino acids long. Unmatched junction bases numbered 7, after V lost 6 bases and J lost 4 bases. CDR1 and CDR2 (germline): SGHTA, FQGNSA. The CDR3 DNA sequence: TGTGCCAGCAGACCCGGGACTAGCGGGGCATCAGATACGCAGTATTTT. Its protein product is CASRPGTSGASDTQYF.

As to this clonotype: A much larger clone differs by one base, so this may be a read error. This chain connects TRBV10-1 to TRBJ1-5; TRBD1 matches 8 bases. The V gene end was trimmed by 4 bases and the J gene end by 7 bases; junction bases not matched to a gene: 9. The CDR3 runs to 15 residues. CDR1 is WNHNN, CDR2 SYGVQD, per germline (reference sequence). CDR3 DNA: TGCGCCAGCAGTGGGCTTGGGACAGGCCGGCAGCCCCAGCATTTT. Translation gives CASSGLGTGRQPQHF.

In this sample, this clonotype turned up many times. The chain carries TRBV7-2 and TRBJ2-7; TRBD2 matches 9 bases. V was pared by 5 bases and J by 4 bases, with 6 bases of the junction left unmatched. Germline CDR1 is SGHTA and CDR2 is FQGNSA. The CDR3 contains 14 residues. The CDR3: CASSLQRGVYEQYF. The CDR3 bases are TGTGCCAGCAGCCTTCAGCGGGGGGTTTACGAGCAGTACTTC. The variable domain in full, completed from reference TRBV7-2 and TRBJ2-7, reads GAGVSQSPSNKVTEKGKDVELRCDPISGHTALYWYRQSLGQGLEFLIYFQGNSAPDKSGLPSDRFSAERTGGSVSTLTIQRTQQEDSAVYLCASSLQRGVYEQYFGPGTRLTVT.

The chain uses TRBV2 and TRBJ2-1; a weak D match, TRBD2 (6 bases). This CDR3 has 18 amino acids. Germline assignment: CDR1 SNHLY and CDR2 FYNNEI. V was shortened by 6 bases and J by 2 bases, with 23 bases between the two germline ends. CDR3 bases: TGTGCCAGCAGCGTTGAAGAATTTCAGCGGGTTACCTACAATGAGCAGTTCTTC. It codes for CASSVEEFQRVTYNEQFF.

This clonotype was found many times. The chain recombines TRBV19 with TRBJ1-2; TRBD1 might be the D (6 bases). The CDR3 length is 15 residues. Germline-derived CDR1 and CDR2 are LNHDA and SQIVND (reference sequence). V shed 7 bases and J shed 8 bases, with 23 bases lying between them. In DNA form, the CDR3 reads TGTGCCAGTACCCTACGTTCAGGGGCTGGTCTCGGCTACACCTTC. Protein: CASTLRSGAGLGYTF. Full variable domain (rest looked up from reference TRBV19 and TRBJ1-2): DGGITQSPKYLFRKEGQNVTLSCEQNLNHDAMYWYRQDPGQGLRLIYYSQIVNDFQKGDIAEGYSVSREKKESFPLTVTSAQKNPTAFYLCASTLRSGAGLGYTFGSGTRLTVV.

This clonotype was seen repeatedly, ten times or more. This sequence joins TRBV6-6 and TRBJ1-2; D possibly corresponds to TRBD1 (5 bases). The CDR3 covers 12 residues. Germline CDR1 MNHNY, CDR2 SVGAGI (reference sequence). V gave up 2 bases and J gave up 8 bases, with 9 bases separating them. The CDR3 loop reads CASSYVGDGYTF. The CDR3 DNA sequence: TGTGCCAGCAGTTACGTAGGGGACGGCTACACCTTC.

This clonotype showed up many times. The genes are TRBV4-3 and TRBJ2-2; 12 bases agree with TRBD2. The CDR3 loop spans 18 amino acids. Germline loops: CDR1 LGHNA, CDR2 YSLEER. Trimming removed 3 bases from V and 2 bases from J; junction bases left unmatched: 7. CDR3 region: CASSHELAGGPNTGELFF. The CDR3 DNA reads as TGCGCCAGCAGCCACGAACTAGCGGGGGGCCCTAACACCGGGGAGCTGTTTTTT.

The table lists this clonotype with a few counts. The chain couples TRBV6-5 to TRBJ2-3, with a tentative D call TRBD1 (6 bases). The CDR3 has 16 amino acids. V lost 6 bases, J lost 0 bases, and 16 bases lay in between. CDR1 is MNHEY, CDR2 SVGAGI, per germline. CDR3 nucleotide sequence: TGTGCCAGCAGCCAACTGACAGGACCTAGCACAGATACGCAGTATTTT. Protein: CASSQLTGPSTDTQYF.

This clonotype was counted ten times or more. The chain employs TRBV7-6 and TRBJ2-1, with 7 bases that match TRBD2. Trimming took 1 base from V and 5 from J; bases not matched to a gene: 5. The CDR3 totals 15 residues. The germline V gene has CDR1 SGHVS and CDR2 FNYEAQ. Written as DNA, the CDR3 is TGTGCCAGCAGCTTAGGAGGGAGGGGTAACAATGAGCAGTTCTTC. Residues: CASSLGGRGNNEQFF. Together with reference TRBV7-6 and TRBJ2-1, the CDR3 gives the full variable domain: GAGVSQSPRYKVTKRGQDVALRCDPISGHVSLYWYRQALGQGPEFLTYFNYEAQQDKSGLPNDRFSAERPEGSISTLTIQRTEQRDSAMYRCASSLGGRGNNEQFFGPGTRLTVL.

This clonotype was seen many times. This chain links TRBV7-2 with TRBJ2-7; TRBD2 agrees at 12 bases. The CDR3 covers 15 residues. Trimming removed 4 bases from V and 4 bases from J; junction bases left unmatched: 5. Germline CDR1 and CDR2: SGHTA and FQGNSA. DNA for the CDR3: TGTGCCAGCAGCTCTAGCGGGAGGGCCGGATACGAGCAGTACTTC. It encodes CASSSSGRAGYEQYF.

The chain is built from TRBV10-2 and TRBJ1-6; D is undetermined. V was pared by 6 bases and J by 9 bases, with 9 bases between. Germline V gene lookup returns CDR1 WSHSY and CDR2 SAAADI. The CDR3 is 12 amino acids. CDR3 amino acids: CASRNGTSPLHF. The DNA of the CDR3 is TGCGCCAGCAGGAACGGCACTTCACCCCTCCACTTT.

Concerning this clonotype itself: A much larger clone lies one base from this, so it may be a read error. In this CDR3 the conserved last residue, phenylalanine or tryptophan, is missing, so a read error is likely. CDR3 DNA sequence: TGTGCCAGCAGCTTAAGACGGGAGAACCATGAGCAGTTCCTC. It is translated as CASSLRRENHEQFL. The chain joins TRBV7-9 to TRBJ2-1; D perhaps matches TRBD2 (6 bases). The CDR3 is 14 amino acids. The V and J ends lost 2 bases and 8 bases respectively, with 13 bases between them. Germline values: CDR1 SEHNR, CDR2 FQNEAQ (reference sequence).

The CDR3 DNA is TGTGCCAGTACCATCATAGGTCGACAGGCCCCCCTACAAGAGACCCAGTACTTC. Residues: CASTIIGRQAPLQETQYF. The chain is built from TRBV19 and TRBJ2-5; D is possibly TRBD1 (6 bases). The length of the CDR3 is 18 residues. Germline CDR1 and CDR2: LNHDA and SQIVND (reference sequence). V was shortened by 7 bases and J by 2 bases, with 26 bases between the two germline ends.

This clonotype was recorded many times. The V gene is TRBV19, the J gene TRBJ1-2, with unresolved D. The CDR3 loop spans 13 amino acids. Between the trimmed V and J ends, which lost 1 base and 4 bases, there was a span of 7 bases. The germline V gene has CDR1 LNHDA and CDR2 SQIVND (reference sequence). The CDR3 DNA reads TGTGCCAGTAGTATAGGACCCCCCTATGGCTACACCTTC. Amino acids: CASSIGPPYGYTF.

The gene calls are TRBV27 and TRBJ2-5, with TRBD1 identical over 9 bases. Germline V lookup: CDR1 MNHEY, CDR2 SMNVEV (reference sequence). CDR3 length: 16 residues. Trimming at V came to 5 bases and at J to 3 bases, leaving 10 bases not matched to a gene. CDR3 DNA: TGTGCCAGCAGTAAAACGGACAGGGGATACAAAGAGACCCAGTACTTC. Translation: CASSKTDRGYKETQYF.

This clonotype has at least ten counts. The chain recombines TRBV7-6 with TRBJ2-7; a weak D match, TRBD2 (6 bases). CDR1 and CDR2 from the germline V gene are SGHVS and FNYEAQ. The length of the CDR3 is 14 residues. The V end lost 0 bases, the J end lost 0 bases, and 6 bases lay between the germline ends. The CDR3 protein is CASSLADYSYEQYF. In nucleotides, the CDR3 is TGTGCCAGCAGCTTAGCGGACTACTCCTACGAGCAGTACTTC.

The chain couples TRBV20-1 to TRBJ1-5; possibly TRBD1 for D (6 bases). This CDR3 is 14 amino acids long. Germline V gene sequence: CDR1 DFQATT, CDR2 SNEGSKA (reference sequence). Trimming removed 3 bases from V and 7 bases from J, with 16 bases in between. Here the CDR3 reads CSASTGWIGQPQHF. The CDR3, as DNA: TGCAGTGCTAGTACAGGGTGGATCGGCCAGCCCCAGCATTTT.

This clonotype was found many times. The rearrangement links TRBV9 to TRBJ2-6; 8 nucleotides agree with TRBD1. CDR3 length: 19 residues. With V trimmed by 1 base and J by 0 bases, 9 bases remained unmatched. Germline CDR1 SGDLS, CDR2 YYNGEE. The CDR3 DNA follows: TGTGCCAGCAGCGTAAAAGCTGGACAGGGAAGCTCTGGGGCCAACGTCCTGACTTTC. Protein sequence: CASSVKAGQGSSGANVLTF.

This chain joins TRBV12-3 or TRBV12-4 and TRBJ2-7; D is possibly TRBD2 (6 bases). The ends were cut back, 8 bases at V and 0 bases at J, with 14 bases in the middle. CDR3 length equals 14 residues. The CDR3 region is CASGPTSISYEQYF. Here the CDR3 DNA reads TGTGCCAGCGGTCCGACTAGTATCTCCTACGAGCAGTACTTC.

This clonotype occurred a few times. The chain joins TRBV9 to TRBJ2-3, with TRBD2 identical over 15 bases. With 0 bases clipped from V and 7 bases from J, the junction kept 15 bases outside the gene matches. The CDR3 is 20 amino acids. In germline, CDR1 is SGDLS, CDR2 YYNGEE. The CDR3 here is CASSVETPGLAGGPDHTQYF. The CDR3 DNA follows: TGTGCCAGCAGCGTAGAAACCCCCGGACTAGCGGGGGGGCCGGATCATACGCAGTATTTT.

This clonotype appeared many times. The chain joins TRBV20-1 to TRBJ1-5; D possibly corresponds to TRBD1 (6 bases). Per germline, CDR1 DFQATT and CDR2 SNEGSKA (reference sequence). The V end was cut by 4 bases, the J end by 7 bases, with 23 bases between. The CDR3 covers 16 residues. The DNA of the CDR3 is TGCAGTGCTAAACCCACAGGGACGGTCGGTAGCCAGCCCCAGCATTTT. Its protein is CSAKPTGTVGSQPQHF.

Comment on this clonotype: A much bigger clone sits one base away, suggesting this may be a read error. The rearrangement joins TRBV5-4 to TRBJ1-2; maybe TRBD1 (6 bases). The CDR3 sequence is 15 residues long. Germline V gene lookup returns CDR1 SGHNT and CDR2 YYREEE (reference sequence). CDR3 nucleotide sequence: TGTGCCATCAGCTTGAGGCCGGGGGGCGACTATGGCTACACCTTC. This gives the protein CAISLRPGGDYGYTF. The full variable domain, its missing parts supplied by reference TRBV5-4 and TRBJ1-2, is ETGVTQSPTHLIKTRGQQVTLRCSSQSGHNTVSWYQQALGQGPQFIFQYYREEENGRGNFPPRFSGLQFPNYSSELNVNALELDDSALYLCAISLRPGGDYGYTFGSGTRLTVV.

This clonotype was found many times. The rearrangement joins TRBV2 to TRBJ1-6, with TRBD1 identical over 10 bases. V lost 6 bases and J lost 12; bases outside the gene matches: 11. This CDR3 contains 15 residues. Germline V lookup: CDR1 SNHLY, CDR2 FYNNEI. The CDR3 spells CASRARDRGQLPLHF. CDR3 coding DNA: TGTGCCAGCAGAGCTAGGGACAGGGGTCAATTACCCCTCCACTTT.